The text below deals with one T cell receptor (beta chain). This clonotype has at least ten counts. Its cognate antigen has yet to be identified. Base qualities are not recorded, but no much larger clone differs from it by a single base. TCR repertoires of sorted CD4+ and CD8+ blood T cells from severe aplastic anemia patients and healthy subjects were deep-sequenced in the study. Ficoll-Paque density gradient centrifugation was used to isolate peripheral blood mononuclear cells. Before DNA was extracted, CD4+ and CD8+ T cells were sorted using either FACS or magnetic beads. This record belongs to a study of CD8+CD57+ T cells in acquired aplastic anemia (dated by TCRdb to 2016 to 2018). General notes on the study: On average, sorted CD4+ and CD8+ cells yielded around 3.5 ug of extracted DNA, with a range of roughly 0.19 to 27.4 ug. Mean read counts for healthy donor samples were 8.5 million to 10.8 million for CD4+ cells and 11.0 million for CD8+ cells. The paper as a whole reports these results and caveats: Between patients and healthy controls, no significant difference in CD8+ Simpson's diversity was found (P=0.060). Although twenty-nine CD8+ CDR3 sequences were shared by patients and controls, these sequences appeared highly expressed in patients and within the immunodominant clones of patients.

From the germline V gene (reference sequence), CDR1 is LNHDA and CDR2 is SQIVND. Trimming takes 5 bases off V and 3 bases off J; junction bases not matched to a gene: 6. Including the terminal cysteine and phenylalanine, the CDR3 comprises 15 residues. Only CDR3 DNA remains: 45 bases, in frame from the first base. TCR beta VDJ combination and CDR3 sequence profiling used genomic DNA as the template. TCR repertoire sequencing was run on an Illumina HiSeq 2000. For the original study's pipeline: Repertoire assessment relied on Simpson's diversity index, CDR3 size and DJ length profiles, and TRBV/TRBJ rearrangement plots. Whichever DNA sequence was most abundant in the deep sequencing data was defined as the immunodominant clone. CDR3 amino acid sequences were checked for sharing between subjects and were compared against published repertoires and the VDJdb database. TCRdb took the public reads, trimmed them with fastp at Q25, ran MiXCR for clone calling and kept in-frame beta chains. CDR3 protein sequences are deduplicated, and each keeps its most common genes and DNA. TCRdb's processing, not the authors', yielded these V and J calls. The sample yields about 400,000 distinct CDR3 sequences; around 72% were counted once. Around 4% of the sample belongs to the ten largest clones.

The receptor's source is a human donor in good health, serving as a control. The rearranged chain carries TRBV19 and TRBJ1-2; a stretch of 10 junction bases matches TRBD1. Sequencing was carried out using sorted CD4+, CD8+, or CD8+CD57+ T cells (not recorded which) from PBMCs. The sequenced DNA is TGTGCCAGTAGTCCCAGGACAGGGGGGGACTATGGCTACACCTTC. The translation is CASSPRTGGDYGYTF.